The 29 T cell receptor beta chains given below trace back to one sample, sequenced in a study of blood T cell repertoires in COVID-19. Generated by immunoSEQ multiplex PCR, the TCRdb table keeps only in-frame clones and is missing some. The table records 150,000 to 200,000 clones, approximately 86% of them present only once. Sequencing used peripheral blood. The receptor set was obtained from a man in his forties or fifties with active or convalescent COVID-19.

The rearrangement links TRBV2 to TRBJ2-1, with 11 bases fitting TRBD1. The CDR3 length is 14 residues. J gave up 6 bases and V 8 bases, and 6 bases lay outside the gene matches. Germline loops: CDR1 SNHLY, CDR2 FYNNEI. The CDR3: CASRSGTGGNEQFF. In DNA, the CDR3 is TGTGCCAGCCGGTCCGGGACAGGGGGCAATGAGCAGTTCTTC.

The chain employs TRBV13 and TRBJ1-2, with 7 nucleotides matching TRBD1. This CDR3 is built from 13 residues. CDR1 and CDR2 from the germline V gene are PRHDT and FYEKMQ (reference sequence). The V segment lost 8 bases and the J segment 7 bases; nucleotides outside the gene matches: 10. CDR3 region: CASPREGAGGYTF. CDR3 sequence (DNA): TGTGCCAGCCCCCGTGAGGGGGCGGGTGGCTACACCTTC.

The chain is built from TRBV5-4 and TRBJ2-2, with 9 nucleotides matching TRBD2. The V gene's germline CDR1 is SGHNT and CDR2 YYREEE (reference sequence). The CDR3 has 17 residues. The junction had 7 bases not matched to a gene; V was cut back by 1 base and J by 3 bases. The CDR3 nucleotides are TGTGCCAGCAGCTTGATCGGCGGGGGGGCGGACACCGGGGAGCTGTTTTTT. It codes for CASSLIGGGADTGELFF. The full variable domain, with the rest looked up from reference TRBV5-4 and TRBJ2-2, is ETGVTQSPTHLIKTRGQQVTLRCSSQSGHNTVSWYQQALGQGPQFIFQYYREEENGRGNFPPRFSGLQFPNYSSELNVNALELDDSALYLCASSLIGGGADTGELFFGEGSRLTVL.

J is TRBJ2-6 and V is TRBV29-1; a possible D gene is TRBD1 (5 bases). This CDR3 region has 15 residues. The germline V gene has CDR1 SQVTM and CDR2 ANQGSEA. V was clipped by 6 bases and J by 4 bases, with 16 bases between them. CDR3 coding DNA: TGCAGCGTGGGTTCAGGGTCGGCGGGGGCCAACGTCCTGACTTTC. It specifies CSVGSGSAGANVLTF.

This clone has a handful of counts. The chain joins TRBV18 to TRBJ1-3, with TRBD1 matching over 8 bases. The CDR3 covers 15 residues. Germline values: CDR1 KGHSH, CDR2 LQKENI. J gave up 4 bases and V 3 bases, and 5 bases lay outside the gene matches. The CDR3 spells CASSPRQGTGNTIYF. As DNA, the CDR3 is TGTGCCAGCTCACCCCGACAGGGGACGGGAAACACCATATATTTT.

This chain links TRBV12-3 or TRBV12-4 with TRBJ2-1; D unresolved. The germline V and J ends were trimmed by 6 bases and 0 bases, with 6 bases remaining between them. The CDR3 consists of 13 residues. The CDR3 loop reads CASRVSSYNEQFF. In DNA, the CDR3 is TGTGCCAGCAGGGTCAGCTCCTACAATGAGCAGTTCTTC.

The rearrangement links TRBV12-3 or TRBV12-4 to TRBJ2-7; no clear D. The CDR3 is made up of 11 amino acids. Trimming cost V 4 bases and J 3 bases, with 4 bases left between them. CDR3 loop: CASSSFYEQYF. The CDR3 DNA follows: TGTGCCAGCAGTTCCTTCTACGAGCAGTACTTC.

J is TRBJ2-1 and V is TRBV15; no reliable D call. Germline V gives CDR1 LNHNV, CDR2 YYDKDF (reference sequence). Trimming pared 0 bases from V and 2 bases from J, leaving 8 bases between. CDR3 size: 15 residues. The CDR3 loop reads CATSRERGAYNEQFF. The CDR3 DNA reads TGTGCCACCAGCAGAGAGCGAGGCGCCTACAATGAGCAGTTCTTC.

V usage is TRBV20-1 and J usage is TRBJ2-7, with D possibly TRBD1 on 5 matching bases. The CDR3 totals 13 residues. Germline V gene lookup returns CDR1 DFQATT and CDR2 SNEGSKA (reference sequence). V was shortened by 3 bases and J by 3 bases, with 12 bases between the two germline ends. CDR3 residues: CSASEARDYEQYF. In DNA, the CDR3 is TGCAGTGCTAGTGAGGCCAGGGACTACGAGCAGTACTTC.

V and J are TRBV27 and TRBJ2-1; tentative D call: TRBD2 (5 bases). V lost 3 bases and J 2 bases, leaving 11 bases between the germline ends. The CDR3 spans 15 residues. Germline CDR1 MNHEY, CDR2 SMNVEV (reference sequence). CDR3 sequence (DNA): TGTGCCAGCAGTTTGGGCCCGGGAACCTACAATGAGCAGTTCTTC. Translated, it gives CASSLGPGTYNEQFF.

The chain has TRBV5-1 and TRBJ2-3; 11 positions match TRBD2. Germline V gene lookup returns CDR1 SGHRS and CDR2 YFSETQ. This CDR3 is 17 amino acids long. J was trimmed by 4 bases and V by 0 bases; bases with no gene match: 7. The CDR3 bases are TGCGCCAGCAGCTTGGTGGCTAGCGGGGGGCCGGCAGATACGCAGTATTTT. It codes for CASSLVASGGPADTQYF.

J is TRBJ1-2 and V is TRBV6-6, with 8 bases aligning to TRBD1. The CDR3 sequence is 12 residues long. V lost 11 bases to trimming and J lost 6 bases; unmatched junction nucleotides: 8. Per the germline V gene, CDR1 is MNHNY and CDR2 is SVGAGI (reference sequence). CDR3: CAGGGQGNGYTF. The CDR3 DNA sequence: TGTGCCGGCGGCGGACAGGGCAATGGCTACACCTTC.

This sequence joins TRBV6-2 or TRBV6-3 and TRBJ2-7; D perhaps matches TRBD2 (6 bases). Trimming took 2 bases from V and 3 from J, leaving 8 bases between them. Germline V CDR1 and CDR2: MNHEY, SVGEGT. CDR3 size: 13 residues. The CDR3 sequence: CASSYVGSYEQYF. As DNA, the CDR3 is TGTGCCAGCAGTTACGTCGGGAGCTACGAGCAGTACTTC.

The chain combines TRBV2 with TRBJ1-5; possible D gene TRBD1, 5 bases. CDR1 and CDR2 (germline): SNHLY, FYNNEI. CDR3 length equals 15 residues. V dropped 2 bases and J dropped 0 bases, with 8 bases sitting between them. CDR3 sequence: CASSENRNSNQPQHF. The CDR3 DNA sequence: TGTGCCAGCAGTGAAAACAGGAATAGCAATCAGCCCCAGCATTTT.

This clone came up once. The CDR3 loop reads CASKGGQGSYEQYF. In DNA form, the CDR3 reads TGTGCCAGTAAGGGCGGACAGGGCTCCTACGAGCAGTACTTC. The chain employs TRBV19 and TRBJ2-7; 8 nucleotides align to TRBD1. CDR3 length: 14 amino acids. The germline V gene encodes CDR1 LNHDA and CDR2 SQIVND (reference sequence). V shed 7 bases and J 0 bases; nucleotides not matched to a gene: 5. Looking up the rest from reference TRBV19 and TRBJ2-7 gives the full variable domain: DGGITQSPKYLFRKEGQNVTLSCEQNLNHDAMYWYRQDPGQGLRLIYYSQIVNDFQKGDIAEGYSVSREKKESFPLTVTSAQKNPTAFYLCASKGGQGSYEQYFGPGTRLTVT.

V and J are TRBV18 and TRBJ2-3; the D gene is possibly TRBD2 (6 bases). The CDR3 sequence is 16 residues long. Trimming took off 2 bases at V and 4 bases at J, with 16 bases between the two ends. Germline V gene sequence: CDR1 KGHSH, CDR2 LQKENI. Here the CDR3 reads CASSPSFAGSADTQYF. The CDR3 coding sequence is TGTGCCAGCTCACCATCGTTCGCGGGAAGCGCAGATACGCAGTATTTT.

Regarding this clone: The junction and the germline gene differ at one end; a read error may be behind it. CDR3 sequence reads: CASSEAGDQPQHF. CDR3 nucleotide sequence: TGTGCCAGCAGCGAAGCAGGGGATCAGCCCCAGCATTTT. The chain has TRBV6-1 and TRBJ1-5, with D perhaps TRBD1 (6 bases). Germline CDR1 MNHNS, CDR2 SASEGT. The CDR3 sequence is 13 residues long.

The gene calls are TRBV14 and TRBJ1-2; D unresolved. Germline-derived CDR1 and CDR2 are SGHDN and FVKESK. The CDR3 extends over 13 amino acids. Trimming cost V 1 base and J 1 base, with 4 bases left between them. CDR3 DNA sequence: TGTGCCAGCAGCCAAGGACTTAACTATGGCTACACCTTC. This translates into CASSQGLNYGYTF. Supplemented by reference TRBV14 and TRBJ1-2, the full variable domain reads EAGVTQFPSHSVIEKGQTVTLRCDPISGHDNLYWYRRVMGKEIKFLLHFVKESKQDESGMPNNRFLAERTGGTYSTLKVQPAELEDSGVYFCASSQGLNYGYTFGSGTRLTVV.

This chain connects TRBV7-2 to TRBJ1-2; weak D call: TRBD1 (5 bases). V was clipped by 4 bases and J by 3 bases, with 18 bases between them. Germline CDR1 is SGHTA and CDR2 is FQGNSA. The CDR3 has 16 residues. CDR3: CASSSHPRGSDYGYTF. The CDR3 DNA sequence: TGTGCCAGCAGCTCGCACCCTAGGGGATCCGACTATGGCTACACCTTC.

Of note for this clone: Other nucleotide sequences in the sample specify the same CDR3. The chain recombines TRBV28 with TRBJ1-2; D is uncertain. V lost 5 bases, J lost 8 bases, and 9 bases lay in between. Germline CDR1 and CDR2: MDHEN and SYDVKM. The CDR3 loop spans 11 amino acids. The CDR3 nucleotides read TGTGCCAGCAGTCCGGGAGGCGGCTACACCTTC. Translating it yields CASSPGGGYTF.

This clone was seen only once. The rearrangement uses TRBV12-3 or TRBV12-4 and TRBJ2-5; D is undetermined. The CDR3 length is 13 residues. The V end was cut by 1 base, the J end by 2 bases, with 5 bases between. Written as DNA, the CDR3 is TGTGCCAGCAGTTTAGGGGCTCAAGAGACCCAGTACTTC. This encodes CASSLGAQETQYF.

This clone was seen only a few times. The V and J genes are TRBV4-2 and TRBJ2-2; D remains unclear. Germline lookup yields CDR1 LGHNA and CDR2 YNFKEQ. The CDR3 length is 14 residues. V was pared by 0 bases and J by 2 bases, with 4 bases between. The CDR3 DNA is TGTGCCAGCAGCCAAGATCATAACACCGGGGAGCTGTTTTTT. The encoded protein is CASSQDHNTGELFF.

The chain joins TRBV7-9 to TRBJ1-1; D possibly corresponds to TRBD1 (5 bases). This CDR3 spans 14 amino acids. CDR1 and CDR2 (germline): SEHNR, FQNEAQ (reference sequence). The V gene lost 6 bases and the J gene lost 6 bases, with 17 bases spanning the gap. The DNA for the CDR3 is TGTGCCAGCAGTTCCGAACTTACAGGTGCTGAAGCTTTCTTT. It codes for CASSSELTGAEAFF.

This clone showed up just a few times. The rearrangement joins TRBV28 to TRBJ1-1; 8 bases map to TRBD1. The CDR3 loop spans 17 amino acids. Trimming at V came to 5 bases and at J to 4 bases, leaving 15 bases not matched to a gene. Germline assignment: CDR1 MDHEN and CDR2 SYDVKM. The CDR3: CASSPLFRQGAGTEAFF. CDR3 nucleotides: TGTGCCAGCAGTCCACTTTTTAGGCAGGGGGCAGGCACTGAAGCTTTCTTT.

The V gene is TRBV28, the J gene TRBJ2-7; D is undetermined. V lost 7 bases and J lost 0, with 13 bases in between. This CDR3 region has 14 residues. Germline CDR1 is MDHEN and CDR2 is SYDVKM. The CDR3 sequence is CASTQTGSSYEQYF. Written as DNA, the CDR3 is TGTGCCAGCACCCAGACTGGAAGCTCCTACGAGCAGTACTTC.

The chain uses TRBV7-2 and TRBJ2-5; 7 bases are shared with TRBD1. The germline V gene encodes CDR1 SGHTA and CDR2 FQGNSA. The CDR3 is 13 residues long. With V trimmed by 5 bases and J by 4 bases, 4 bases remained unmatched. The CDR3 coding sequence is TGTGCCAGCAGCCAGGGGGTGGGAGAGACCCAGTACTTC. Residues: CASSQGVGETQYF.

This clone was picked up a small number of times. The chain recombines TRBV4-1 with TRBJ1-1; 8 bases fit TRBD1. The V gene's germline CDR1 is MGHRA and CDR2 YSYEKL. CDR3 size: 13 residues. V trimming: 4 bases; J trimming: 5 bases; junction bases outside the gene matches: 3. This CDR3 is CASSPQGATEAFF. Here the CDR3 DNA reads TGCGCCAGCAGCCCTCAGGGGGCTACTGAAGCTTTCTTT.

This chain joins TRBV9 and TRBJ2-5, with 9 bases that match TRBD1. The CDR3 sequence is 14 residues long. Germline CDR1 and CDR2: SGDLS and YYNGEE. Germline trimming cut 4 bases from V and 3 bases from J; bases unmatched to any gene: 4. CDR3 sequence reads: CASSTRDREETQYF. The CDR3 DNA reads as TGTGCCAGCAGCACCCGGGACAGGGAAGAGACCCAGTACTTC.

The chain joins TRBV7-2 to TRBJ1-5; tentatively, D is TRBD1 (5 bases). Germline V gives CDR1 SGHTA, CDR2 FQGNSA. Deletions cut 3 bases from V and 7 bases from J, with 13 bases between. The CDR3 covers 14 residues. The CDR3 DNA is TGTGCCAGCAGCTTCAAATCCGGGGGGCAGCCCCAGCATTTT. Amino acids: CASSFKSGGQPQHF. The full variable domain, rest sourced from reference TRBV7-2 and TRBJ1-5, is GAGVSQSPSNKVTEKGKDVELRCDPISGHTALYWYRQSLGQGLEFLIYFQGNSAPDKSGLPSDRFSAERTGGSVSTLTIQRTQQEDSAVYLCASSFKSGGQPQHFGDGTRLSIL.